The 18 T cell receptor beta chains presented below share a single source sample, sequenced in a study of tissue T cells after allogeneic stem cell transplantation. Generated by immunoSEQ multiplex PCR, the TCRdb table keeps only in-frame clones and is missing some. The table lists 1,500 to 2,000 clones, about 70% of them singletons. The source material was tissue from the stomach, sampled at autopsy. The receptors derive from a female donor older than 55 with lung cancer.

The genes are TRBV19 and TRBJ2-1; 7 bases match TRBD2. The ends lost 7 bases at V and 3 bases at J; junction bases unmatched: 12. The V gene's germline CDR1 is LNHDA and CDR2 SQIVND (reference sequence). The CDR3 length is 16 residues. The CDR3 DNA reads TGTGCCAGTAAAGCTGGGGTCGGCGGGAGCTACAATGAGCAGTTCTTC. Translated, it gives CASKAGVGGSYNEQFF.

The chain has TRBV7-3 and TRBJ1-1, with D possibly TRBD1 on 6 matching bases. The CDR3 is 14 residues long. Germline V gene sequence: CDR1 SGHTA, CDR2 FQGTGA. V gave up 5 bases and J gave up 2 bases, with 12 bases separating them. This CDR3 is CASSPGQSNTEAFF. CDR3 nucleotide sequence: TGTGCCAGCAGCCCTGGACAGAGTAACACTGAAGCTTTCTTT.

This chain joins TRBV19 and TRBJ2-3; 7 nucleotides match TRBD2. With V trimmed by 6 bases and J by 2 bases, 5 bases remained unmatched. This CDR3 spans 14 amino acids. Germline V gene sequence: CDR1 LNHDA, CDR2 SQIVND (reference sequence). This CDR3 is CASSPGLLTDTQYF. CDR3 DNA sequence: TGTGCCAGTAGCCCGGGACTACTCACAGATACGCAGTATTTT.

This chain joins TRBV6-1 and TRBJ2-3, with a weak D call TRBD2 (5 bases). The ends were cut back, 6 bases at V and 3 bases at J, with 19 bases in the middle. CDR1 is MNHNS, CDR2 SASEGT, per germline. This CDR3 comprises 16 residues. The DNA for the CDR3 is TGTGCCAGCAGCGAACTGAGGGCGAGAGGGACAGATACGCAGTATTTT. It is translated as CASSELRARGTDTQYF.

This sequence joins TRBV5-6 and TRBJ2-2; 11 nucleotides align to TRBD1. The length of the CDR3 is 17 residues. Germline values: CDR1 SGHDT, CDR2 YYEEEE. V gave up 4 bases and J gave up 5 bases; unmatched junction bases: 10. The CDR3 DNA sequence: TGTGCCAGCAGCCGGACAGGGGGCGGTAGGAGGACCGGGGAGCTGTTTTTT. This translates into CASSRTGGGRRTGELFF.

In its sample, this clone is large. The chain is built from TRBV19 and TRBJ2-1; TRBD2 matches at 9 bases. The CDR3 extends over 15 amino acids. V shed 6 bases and J 6 bases; nucleotides not matched to a gene: 9. CDR1 and CDR2 from the germline V gene are LNHDA and SQIVND (reference sequence). CDR3 in DNA: TGTGCCAGTAGGTTAGCGGGAGAGGGGTCCAATGAGCAGTTCTTC. Residues: CASRLAGEGSNEQFF.

This chain joins TRBV5-1 and TRBJ1-1; 9 nucleotides line up with TRBD1. Germline CDR1 reads SGHRS; CDR2 reads YFSETQ. After removal of 4 bases from V and 1 base from J, the junction contained 5 bases not matched to a gene. The CDR3 contains 15 residues. As DNA, the CDR3 is TGCGCCAGCAGCATAAAACAGGGGGCGAACACTGAAGCTTTCTTT. This codes for CASSIKQGANTEAFF.

This chain joins TRBV27 and TRBJ2-7, with 13 bases aligning to TRBD2. This CDR3 region has 17 residues. Germline values: CDR1 MNHEY, CDR2 SMNVEV (reference sequence). The trim removed 6 bases at V and 3 bases at J, leaving 11 bases unmatched. Here the CDR3 DNA reads TGTGCCAGCAGCCTGACTAGCGGGGGGACTACCTTCTACGAGCAGTACTTC. Protein sequence: CASSLTSGGTTFYEQYF.

CDR3 amino acids: CASSQESGGTNQPQHF. CDR3 coding DNA: TGCGCCAGCAGCCAAGAATCCGGGGGAACCAATCAGCCCCAGCATTTT. The chain links TRBV4-1 to TRBJ1-5; the D gene is possibly TRBD1 (5 bases). This CDR3 comprises 16 residues. Looked up from germline, CDR1 is MGHRA and CDR2 is YSYEKL. V gave up 0 bases and J gave up 3 bases, with 12 bases separating them.

V and J are TRBV5-6 and TRBJ2-5; 9 bases are a match to TRBD1. V dropped 2 bases and J dropped 3; count of bases not matched to a gene: 8. The CDR3 extends over 16 amino acids. The V gene's germline CDR1 is SGHDT and CDR2 YYEEEE. CDR3 sequence: CASSFRGTGFEETQYF. The CDR3, as DNA: TGTGCCAGCAGCTTCCGCGGGACAGGGTTTGAAGAGACCCAGTACTTC.

V usage is TRBV5-5 and J usage is TRBJ2-7; 7 nucleotides line up with TRBD1. Losses at the gene ends were 4 bases for V and 0 bases for J; bases not matched to a gene: 16. Germline CDR1 SGHKS, CDR2 YYEKEE (reference sequence). The CDR3 has 18 residues. This CDR3 reads CASSPSDRIGAPSYEQYF. CDR3 bases: TGTGCCAGCAGCCCCTCGGACAGGATCGGTGCTCCCTCCTACGAGCAGTACTTC. The whole variable domain, filled in from reference TRBV5-5 and TRBJ2-7, reads DAGVTQSPTHLIKTRGQQVTLRCSPISGHKSVSWYQQVLGQGPQFIFQYYEKEERGRGNFPDRFSARQFPNYSSELNVNALLLGDSALYLCASSPSDRIGAPSYEQYFGPGTRLTVT.

This clone was seen once. J is TRBJ1-5 and V is TRBV7-8; weak D call: TRBD1 (6 bases). V lost 1 base and J 9 bases, leaving 16 bases between the germline ends. CDR3 size: 15 residues. Germline V lookup: CDR1 SGHVS, CDR2 FQNEAQ. The CDR3 protein is CASSLVRQVVGPQHF. CDR3 bases: TGTGCCAGCAGCTTAGTGAGACAGGTCGTGGGGCCCCAGCATTTT.

The chain links TRBV7-2 to TRBJ2-3; TRBD2 matches at 9 bases. The V and J ends lost 2 bases and 4 bases, in that order; junction bases with no gene match: 7. Germline V gene data show CDR1 as SGHTA and CDR2 as FQGNSA. The CDR3 runs 16 residues. This CDR3 is CASSLSVAGVPDTQYF. DNA of the CDR3: TGTGCCAGCAGCTTATCGGTAGCGGGAGTCCCAGATACGCAGTATTTT.

The genes are TRBV30 and TRBJ1-2; no definite D call. Deletions cut 2 bases from V and 5 bases from J, with 12 bases between. Germline V lookup: CDR1 GTSNPN, CDR2 SVGIG (reference sequence). The CDR3 extends over 13 amino acids. The CDR3 nucleotides read TGTGCCTGGAGTACTGGCAGGAATTATGGCTACACCTTC. Encoded protein: CAWSTGRNYGYTF.

V and J are TRBV30 and TRBJ1-1, with D unclear. The CDR3 runs to 11 residues. Germline V gene lookup returns CDR1 GTSNPN and CDR2 SVGIG (reference sequence). V shed 5 bases and J shed 10 bases, with 14 bases lying between them. For the CDR3, the DNA is TGTGCCTGGGGTATAGGCCTGGGAGCTTTCTTT. Its protein is CAWGIGLGAFF. Supplemented by reference TRBV30 and TRBJ1-1, the full variable domain reads SQTIHQWPATLVQPVGSPLSLECTVEGTSNPNLYWYRQAAGRGLQLLFYSVGIGQISSEVPQNLSASRPQDRQFILSSKKLLLSDSGFYLCAWGIGLGAFFGQGTRLTVV.

This chain uses TRBV5-4 with TRBJ1-2; D might be TRBD1 (6 bases). Germline V gene data show CDR1 as SGHNT and CDR2 as YYREEE (reference sequence). CDR3 length: 16 amino acids. Trimming shortened V by 2 bases and J by 6 bases, and 20 bases separated the two germline ends. The CDR3: CASSFKPARGWDGYTF. DNA of the CDR3: TGTGCCAGCAGCTTCAAACCCGCCAGGGGCTGGGATGGCTACACCTTC.

The J gene is TRBJ2-4, the V gene TRBV5-6; D ambiguous. Trimming removed 3 bases at V and 16 bases at J, with 14 bases between. The CDR3 is 11 amino acids. Per the germline V gene, CDR1 is SGHDT and CDR2 is YYEEEE. The CDR3 DNA is TGTGCCAGCAGCTCTTCGACTCACCTTTACTTC. This codes for CASSSSTHLYF. The full variable domain, with the rest looked up from reference TRBV5-6 and TRBJ2-4, is DAGVTQSPTHLIKTRGQQVTLRCSPKSGHDTVSWYQQALGQGPQFIFQYYEEEERQRGNFPDRFSGHQFPNYSSELNVNALLLGDSALYLCASSSSTHLYFGAGTRLSVL.

V and J are TRBV29-1 and TRBJ1-2; D uncertain. The CDR3 runs 11 residues. V lost 5 bases to trimming and J lost 4 bases, with 8 bases between them. CDR1 is SQVTM and CDR2 is ANQGSEA in the germline V gene. In nucleotides, the CDR3 is TGCAGCGTTTACAAAGGCTATGGCTACACCTTC. This encodes CSVYKGYGYTF.